Listed here are 22 T cell receptor beta chains from one sample, sequenced in a study of blood T cells in healthy people across ages. Primed by a sample-barcoded 5' primer and a J-beta primer mix, a second PCR proceeded for roughly 6 to 12 cycles. TCRdb fed the 5' RACE reads into MiXCR, producing one record per CDR3 protein. The data hold nearly 800,000 distinct CDR3 sequences, with around 25% observed a single time. The same sample was also used in a study of T cells of mothers and their children.

Sequencing was done on a sample of blood. Receptor source: a boy aged 5-17 years in good health.

This clonotype was seen a single time. The chain joins TRBV6-6 to TRBJ2-7, with D perhaps matching TRBD2 (5 bases). Germline V gene sequence: CDR1 MNHNY, CDR2 SVGAGI (reference sequence). The CDR3 totals 14 residues. Trimming removed 2 bases from V and 3 bases from J, with 11 bases in between. CDR3 coding DNA: TGTGCCAGCAGTTACAAAGGAGGAGGCTACGAGCAGTACTTC. Translated, it gives CASSYKGGGYEQYF.

CDR3: CSASGRVRNEQFF. In nucleotides, the CDR3 is TGCAGTGCTAGCGGGAGGGTGCGCAATGAGCAGTTCTTC. The chain couples TRBV20-1 to TRBJ2-1; TRBD2 matches at 8 bases. From germline, CDR1 is DFQATT and CDR2 SNEGSKA (reference sequence). Trimming at V came to 3 bases and at J to 6 bases, leaving 4 bases not matched to a gene. The CDR3 has 13 residues.

This chain connects TRBV4-1 to TRBJ2-1, with 9 bases aligning to TRBD2. TRBJ2-5 matches the DNA end more closely, so the J call is doubtful. The CDR3 loop spans 16 amino acids. Germline loops: CDR1 MGHRA, CDR2 YSYEKL. This CDR3 is CASSPTLAGLQETQYF. Here the CDR3 DNA reads TGCGCCAGCAGCCCGACTCTAGCGGGGCTCCAAGAGACCCAGTACTTC.

This clonotype was detected a few times. The chain joins TRBV11-2 to TRBJ2-5; D gene ambiguous. The DNA end favors TRBJ2-7, so the J call may be wrong. The CDR3 is 14 amino acids. CDR1 SGHAT and CDR2 FQNNGV come from the germline V gene. Written as DNA, the CDR3 is TGTGCCAGCAGCTTAGCAGTCTTCCTCTACGAGCAGTACTTC. This encodes CASSLAVFLYEQYF.

The chain couples TRBV5-4 to TRBJ2-5, with D possibly matching TRBD2 (6 bases). The DNA end favors TRBJ2-7, so the J call may be wrong. This CDR3 contains 15 residues. The germline V gene has CDR1 SGHNT and CDR2 YYREEE (reference sequence). The CDR3 region has the DNA TGTGCCAGCAGCTACCTGGGCGGGAAGTCTTACGAGCAGTACTTC. Protein sequence: CASSYLGGKSYEQYF.

CDR3 sequence (DNA): TGTGCCAGCACCCATGGAATAGCGGGAGGGCCACCCTACGAGCAGTACTTC. As protein: CASTHGIAGGPPYEQYF. The J gene is TRBJ2-7, the V gene TRBV6-1; 11 bases line up with TRBD2. Germline CDR1 MNHNS, CDR2 SASEGT. This CDR3 spans 17 amino acids. V lost 7 bases, J lost 2 bases, and 13 bases stayed unmatched.

The sample holds a few counts of this clonotype. This chain links TRBV18 with TRBJ2-5; D gene unclear. The J call may be faulty, since TRBJ2-7 better matches the DNA end. The CDR3 covers 14 residues. The germline gives CDR1 KGHSH, CDR2 LQKENI. CDR3 nucleotide sequence: TGTGCCAGCTCACCACCCGCGAGATACTACGAGCAGTACTTC. Translating it yields CASSPPARYYEQYF.

This clonotype has only a few counts. The chain is built from TRBV20-1 and TRBJ2-3; TRBD2 matches 10 bases. J gave up 6 bases and V 5 bases, and 17 bases lay outside the gene matches. CDR1 is DFQATT and CDR2 is SNEGSKA in the germline V gene (reference sequence). The CDR3 sequence is 17 residues long. The CDR3 DNA follows: TGCAGTGCTCCATTAATTGGAGCGGGGGGGTTGTGGGATACGCAGTATTTT. Its translation: CSAPLIGAGGLWDTQYF.

In its sample, this clonotype was seen a few times. The V gene is TRBV12-3 or TRBV12-4, the J gene TRBJ2-5; D ambiguous. Trimming shortened V by 8 bases and J by 4 bases, and 17 bases separated the two germline ends. The CDR3 is 14 residues long. CDR3 sequence (DNA): TGTGCCAGCTCACCCGACATGGGTGGAGAGACCCAGTACTTC. Protein sequence: CASSPDMGGETQYF.

The chain recombines TRBV7-6 with TRBJ2-3, with D possibly matching TRBD2 (6 bases). This CDR3 has 16 residues. The V end was cut by 2 bases, the J end by 3 bases, with 15 bases between. In germline, CDR1 is SGHVS, CDR2 FNYEAQ. CDR3: CASSLRGGGLTDTQYF. The CDR3 DNA reads TGTGCCAGCAGCTTAAGGGGTGGGGGACTGACAGATACGCAGTATTTT.

This clonotype turned up a few times. The chain is built from TRBV12-3 or TRBV12-4 and TRBJ2-5; TRBD1 is a possible D gene (5 bases). Deletions cut 6 bases from V and 2 bases from J, with 13 bases between. The CDR3 contains 14 residues. The CDR3 nucleotides are TGTGCCAGCAGGCCCTTAGGGGTACAAGAGACCCAGTACTTC. This sequence encodes CASRPLGVQETQYF.

The chain couples TRBV21-1 to TRBJ2-6; TRBD1, the table's D call, was not compared with the DNA. TRBV21-1 constitutes a pseudogene. The CDR3 totals 21 residues. CDR3 in amino acids: CASSPGLHTGQGVSGANVLTF. In DNA, the CDR3 is TGTGCCAGCAGCCCCGGCCTTCATACGGGACAGGGAGTATCTGGGGCCAACGTCCTGACTTTC.

The chain employs TRBV5-1 and TRBJ2-5; 8 bases are shared with TRBD2. The J call may not be correct, given that the DNA end is closer to TRBJ2-1. The germline V gene has CDR1 SGHRS and CDR2 YFSETQ. The CDR3 spans 17 residues. CDR3 nucleotide sequence: TGCGCCAGCAGACTGGGTATTAGCGGGATCTTTTACGATGAGCAGTTCTTC. It translates to CASRLGISGIFYDEQFF.

This clonotype was picked up a small number of times. The chain employs TRBV9 and TRBJ1-2; possible D gene TRBD1, 5 bases. The germline V gene encodes CDR1 SGDLS and CDR2 YYNGEE. CDR3 size: 14 residues. Trimming shortened V by 0 bases and J by 3 bases, and 9 bases separated the two germline ends. Here the CDR3 reads CASSVGGRYYGYTF. The DNA for the CDR3 is TGTGCCAGCAGCGTAGGGGGACGGTACTATGGCTACACCTTC.

This clonotype has just a few counts. J is TRBJ1-1 and V is TRBV28, with D perhaps matching TRBD1 (6 bases). CDR3 length equals 15 residues. The germline gives CDR1 MDHEN, CDR2 SYDVKM. The V gene lost 5 bases and the J gene lost 4 bases, with 17 bases spanning the gap. CDR3 region: CASSPGERSSTEAFF. The CDR3 nucleotides are TGTGCCAGCAGTCCAGGGGAACGATCGAGCACTGAAGCTTTCTTT. The variable domain in full, completed from reference TRBV28 and TRBJ1-1, reads DVKVTQSSRYLVKRTGEKVFLECVQDMDHENMFWYRQDPGLGLRLIYFSYDVKMKEKGDIPEGYSVSREKKERFSLILESASTNQTSMYLCASSPGERSSTEAFFGQGTRLTVV.

This chain connects TRBV7-9 to TRBJ1-2; D uncertain. V was clipped by 5 bases and J by 7 bases, with 11 bases between them. CDR1 and CDR2 from the germline V gene are SEHNR and FQNEAQ (reference sequence). The CDR3 covers 12 residues. CDR3 amino acids: CASSPTEVGYTF. CDR3 bases: TGTGCCAGCAGCCCCACAGAGGTTGGCTACACCTTC.

The chain uses TRBV6-1 and TRBJ2-7, with a tentative D call TRBD1 (6 bases). Germline loops: CDR1 MNHNS, CDR2 SASEGT. The V end lost 1 base, the J end lost 3 bases, and 10 bases lay between the germline ends. This CDR3 is 14 amino acids long. The CDR3 bases are TGTGCCAGCAGTGAAGGATTCAGGGGCTACGAGCAGTACTTC. Amino acid sequence: CASSEGFRGYEQYF.

There are a few counts of this clonotype. The chain couples TRBV19 to TRBJ2-1; TRBD2 aligns across 8 bases. The CDR3 consists of 15 residues. The V gene end was trimmed by 5 bases and the J gene end by 5 bases; junction bases not matched to a gene: 8. Germline CDR1 LNHDA, CDR2 SQIVND (reference sequence). CDR3 nucleotides: TGTGCCAGTAGTGACCGGACTAGCCGAAACAATGAGCAGTTCTTC. Translated: CASSDRTSRNNEQFF.

The CDR3 loop reads CASSLSGTGNFATNEKLFF. CDR3 nucleotide sequence: TGTGCCAGCAGTCTCTCCGGGACAGGCAACTTTGCAACTAATGAAAAACTGTTTTTT. The chain recombines TRBV4-2 with TRBJ1-4; TRBD1 matches 8 bases. Trimming took 6 bases from V and 0 from J; bases not matched to a gene: 15. The CDR3 runs 19 residues. CDR1 and CDR2 (germline): LGHNA, YNFKEQ.

The chain combines TRBV14 with TRBJ2-5; D is unresolved. With the DNA end fitting TRBJ2-1 better, the J assignment may be wrong. This CDR3 has 13 residues. CDR1 is SGHDN and CDR2 is FVKESK in the germline V gene. In nucleotides, the CDR3 is TGTGCCAGCAGCCAATTCATACACAATGAGCAGTTCTTC. It specifies CASSQFIHNEQFF.

Remarks on this clonotype: The junction departs from the called germline gene at one end, perhaps through a read error. The CDR3 DNA reads as TGCGCCAGCAGCTTGGGGGGACAGAAAAACTATGACTACACCTTC. Its translation: CASSLGGQKNYDYTF. This chain joins TRBV5-1 and TRBJ1-2; 7 positions agree with TRBD1. In germline, CDR1 is SGHRS, CDR2 YFSETQ. This CDR3 is 15 amino acids long.

The J gene is TRBJ2-3, the V gene TRBV13; D possibly corresponds to TRBD2 (5 bases). V lost 2 bases to trimming and J lost 5 bases, with 17 bases between them. Germline CDR1 is PRHDT and CDR2 is FYEKMQ (reference sequence). The CDR3 totals 16 residues. As DNA, the CDR3 is TGTGCCAGCAGCTTACTCTACGGGGTCGAGGAAGATACGCAGTATTTT. Protein product: CASSLLYGVEEDTQYF.